Listed here are 29 T cell receptor beta chains from one sample, sequenced in a study of shared clonotypes between healthy human individuals. The table came from immunoSEQ multiplex PCR; TCRdb's copy has only in-frame clones and leaves some out. In the table there are a few hundred thousand clones, around 87% of which are singletons. Input material: memory CD8+ T cells sorted from blood. Noted subset: CD45RO+ cells pooled with CCR7-negative TemRA cells. The receptors were gathered from a man aged 18 to 29 in good health.

The rearrangement joins TRBV28 to TRBJ2-3, with TRBD1 identical over 12 bases. Trimming cost V 6 bases and J 4 bases; bases outside gene matches: 5. Germline V CDR1 and CDR2: MDHEN, SYDVKM. The CDR3 has 15 amino acids. CDR3 amino acids: CASSRDRGRSDTQYF. DNA of the CDR3: TGTGCCAGCAGCCGGGACAGGGGGCGGTCAGATACGCAGTATTTT.

J is TRBJ2-5 and V is TRBV5-6; D might be TRBD1 (6 bases). V lost 4 bases to trimming and J lost 2 bases, with 12 bases between them. The CDR3 is made up of 14 amino acids. Per the germline V gene, CDR1 is SGHDT and CDR2 is YYEEEE. Written as DNA, the CDR3 is TGTGCCAGCAGCCACCGGGACAAACAAGAGACCCAGTACTTC. Encoded protein: CASSHRDKQETQYF. Combining the CDR3 with reference TRBV5-6 and TRBJ2-5 gives the whole variable domain DAGVTQSPTHLIKTRGQQVTLRCSPKSGHDTVSWYQQALGQGPQFIFQYYEEEERQRGNFPDRFSGHQFPNYSSELNVNALLLGDSALYLCASSHRDKQETQYFGPGTRLLVL.

The count of this clone is one. The chain couples TRBV7-9 to TRBJ2-5, with a possible D match to TRBD2 (6 bases). Germline lookup yields CDR1 SEHNR and CDR2 FQNEAQ (reference sequence). CDR3 length: 14 residues. Deletions cut 5 bases from V and 5 bases from J, with 15 bases between. CDR3 residues: CASSHRTSFETQYF. Written as DNA, the CDR3 is TGTGCCAGCAGCCACCGAACTAGCTTTGAGACCCAGTACTTC.

The genes are TRBV5-4 and TRBJ2-3, with 9 nucleotides matching TRBD1. The CDR3 totals 16 residues. From germline, CDR1 is SGHNT and CDR2 YYREEE (reference sequence). V dropped 3 bases and J dropped 3; count of bases not matched to a gene: 8. The CDR3 DNA reads as TGTGCCAGCAGCTATCCACCGGGACAGGGTACAGATACGCAGTATTTT. Its translation is CASSYPPGQGTDTQYF.

CDR3 coding DNA: TGCGCCAGCAGCCAAGGCGTCCTAGCGGGAGAAGAGACCCAGTACTTC. This encodes CASSQGVLAGEETQYF. V gene TRBV4-3 combines with J gene TRBJ2-5; 10 nucleotides align to TRBD2. The germline CDR1 and CDR2 sequences are LGHNA and YSLEER. V lost 1 base and J lost 3; bases outside the gene matches: 5. This CDR3 is 16 amino acids long.

This chain joins TRBV6-5 and TRBJ2-7; 7 bases map to TRBD2. The CDR3 sequence is 13 residues long. Trimming took 6 bases from V and 2 from J; bases not matched to a gene: 4. Germline assignment: CDR1 MNHEY and CDR2 SVGAGI. CDR3 protein: CASSVAGPYEQYF. CDR3 nucleotide sequence: TGTGCCAGCAGCGTAGCGGGCCCCTACGAGCAGTACTTC.

The chain has TRBV7-9 and TRBJ2-7; 8 nucleotides match TRBD2. The CDR3 is 14 residues long. Germline CDR1 is SEHNR and CDR2 is FQNEAQ (reference sequence). V lost 5 bases and J lost 5; bases outside the gene matches: 8. CDR3 loop: CASSPRGGLNEQYF. CDR3 nucleotide sequence: TGTGCCAGCAGCCCCCGGGGGGGCCTAAACGAGCAGTACTTC.

The chain employs TRBV9 and TRBJ2-1, with D maybe TRBD2 (7 bases). V was clipped by 4 bases and J by 2 bases, with 16 bases between them. The CDR3 length is 16 residues. Germline V CDR1 and CDR2: SGDLS, YYNGEE. CDR3 loop: CASSKGRGPTYNEQFF. CDR3 nucleotides: TGTGCCAGCAGCAAGGGGCGGGGGCCTACCTACAATGAGCAGTTCTTC.

This clone was picked up one time. V usage is TRBV5-1 and J usage is TRBJ2-5; a possible D gene is TRBD1 (7 bases). V was clipped by 4 bases and J by 6 bases, with 16 bases between them. The CDR3 is 14 amino acids. Looked up from germline, CDR1 is SGHRS and CDR2 is YFSETQ. The CDR3 nucleotides are TGCGCCAGCAGCATCAGACAGGGCGGGAAGACCCAGTACTTC. This sequence encodes CASSIRQGGKTQYF.

The chain joins TRBV9 to TRBJ2-7; D uncertain. Trimming stripped 4 bases from V and 3 bases from J, with 14 bases between. CDR3 length: 14 amino acids. Germline-derived CDR1 and CDR2 are SGDLS and YYNGEE. Written as DNA, the CDR3 is TGTGCCAGCAGCCCCTACCCAGCCGGCTACGAGCAGTACTTC. Its protein is CASSPYPAGYEQYF.

This rearrangement joins TRBV29-1 to TRBJ2-4; the D gene could be TRBD1 or TRBD2 (5 bases each). Germline-derived CDR1 and CDR2 are SQVTM and ANQGSEA. This CDR3 region has 11 residues. V was cut by 6 bases and J by 7 bases, with 10 bases left in between. CDR3 region: CSVRWGNIQYF. The DNA of the CDR3 is TGCAGCGTGAGGTGGGGGAACATTCAGTACTTC.

The sample holds one count of this clone. This chain joins TRBV11-2 and TRBJ1-6; D might be TRBD1 (5 bases). Germline V gives CDR1 SGHAT, CDR2 FQNNGV. The CDR3 covers 16 residues. V dropped 1 base and J dropped 8 bases, with 15 bases sitting between them. CDR3 nucleotide sequence: TGTGCCAGCAGCTTAGCGGGACCGGTTTTCTATTCACCCCTCCACTTT. Translation: CASSLAGPVFYSPLHF.

The rearrangement links TRBV29-1 to TRBJ2-2; a weak D match, TRBD2 (6 bases). This CDR3 spans 16 amino acids. Germline values: CDR1 SQVTM, CDR2 ANQGSEA. V lost 2 bases and J 3 bases, leaving 16 bases between the germline ends. CDR3 coding DNA: TGCAGCGTTGAACCCGCTGGGGGGTCCTACACCGGGGAGCTGTTTTTT. This encodes CSVEPAGGSYTGELFF.

The rearrangement joins TRBV27 to TRBJ2-7; possible D gene TRBD1, 5 bases. The V gene's germline CDR1 is MNHEY and CDR2 SMNVEV (reference sequence). Trimming stripped 5 bases from V and 2 bases from J, with 13 bases between. The CDR3 extends over 14 amino acids. The CDR3 reads CASSLRGSPYEQYF. The DNA of the CDR3 is TGTGCCAGCAGTCTAAGGGGATCTCCCTACGAGCAGTACTTC.

A note on this clone: The identical CDR3 is also encoded by other nucleotide sequences in the sample. This chain links TRBV27 with TRBJ2-7; TRBD1 is a possible D gene (5 bases). Germline V CDR1 and CDR2: MNHEY, SMNVEV (reference sequence). CDR3 length: 11 residues. The V and J ends lost 5 bases and 3 bases respectively, with 5 bases between them. The CDR3 nucleotides are TGTGCCAGCAGTCAGGGCTACGAGCAGTACTTC. Encoded protein: CASSQGYEQYF.

The rearrangement uses TRBV30 and TRBJ1-1, with D possibly being TRBD1 (5 bases). Germline V gives CDR1 GTSNPN, CDR2 SVGIG (reference sequence). The CDR3 totals 13 residues. V lost 5 bases, J lost 11 bases, and 21 bases lay in between. The CDR3 here is CAWGRSRDLYAFF. CDR3 coding DNA: TGTGCCTGGGGGCGTAGTCGGGACTTGTATGCTTTCTTT.

CDR3 residues: CASDMQGYGYTF. The CDR3 bases are TGTGCCAGCGACATGCAGGGATATGGCTACACCTTC. The rearrangement joins TRBV5-5 to TRBJ1-2, with D perhaps TRBD1 (5 bases). Between the trimmed V and J ends, which lost 7 bases and 5 bases, there was a span of 12 bases. CDR1 is SGHKS, CDR2 YYEKEE, per germline (reference sequence). The CDR3 spans 12 residues.

This clone was observed a single time. The chain's CDR3 is CASSLRGLAGEQFF. The CDR3, as DNA: TGTGCCAGCAGTTTAAGGGGACTAGCGGGAGAGCAGTTCTTC. The V and J genes are TRBV28 and TRBJ2-1; 13 nucleotides line up with TRBD2. With V trimmed by 2 bases and J by 10 bases, 2 bases remained unmatched. Germline CDR1 MDHEN, CDR2 SYDVKM. The CDR3 is 14 amino acids.

The J gene is TRBJ2-7, the V gene TRBV6-5, with D possibly TRBD2 on 5 matching bases. Germline lookup yields CDR1 MNHEY and CDR2 SVGAGI. CDR3 length equals 15 residues. V gave up 0 bases and J gave up 4 bases, with 13 bases separating them. CDR3 bases: TGTGCCAGCAGTTACTCTATCAGTGGGAGTTACGAGCAGTACTTC. This codes for CASSYSISGSYEQYF.

V is TRBV19 and J is TRBJ2-7, with D possibly matching TRBD1 (5 bases). Trimming stripped 4 bases from V and 2 bases from J, with 9 bases between. Germline CDR1 reads LNHDA; CDR2 reads SQIVND (reference sequence). The CDR3 contains 13 residues. For the CDR3, the DNA is TGTGCCAGTAGTACAGGGCCAACCTACGAGCAGTACTTC. Residues: CASSTGPTYEQYF.

The chain has TRBV10-2 and TRBJ2-7; D tentatively reads TRBD1 or TRBD2 (6 bases each). This CDR3 is 14 amino acids long. Germline assignment: CDR1 WSHSY and CDR2 SAAADI. V was trimmed by 10 bases and J by 4 bases, leaving 20 bases between them. In nucleotides, the CDR3 is TGCGCCACCTCCGGGGGTCGAGGGGGGTACGAGCAGTACTTC. The encoded protein is CATSGGRGGYEQYF.

This chain uses TRBV13 with TRBJ2-1; 7 nucleotides line up with TRBD2. CDR1 and CDR2 (germline): PRHDT, FYEKMQ (reference sequence). Trimming took 2 bases from V and 4 from J; bases not matched to a gene: 8. The CDR3 is 16 residues long. The chain's CDR3 is CASSLSSAGEYNEQFF. The CDR3 nucleotides are TGTGCCAGCAGCTTATCTTCGGCGGGGGAGTACAATGAGCAGTTCTTC.

The chain uses TRBV27 and TRBJ2-1; the D is unclear. Germline V gives CDR1 MNHEY, CDR2 SMNVEV (reference sequence). V was cut by 2 bases and J by 3 bases, with 5 bases left in between. The CDR3 totals 13 residues. Here the CDR3 reads CASSLNGYNEQFF. The CDR3 DNA reads as TGTGCCAGCAGTTTAAACGGCTACAATGAGCAGTTCTTC.

The CDR3 nucleotides read TGTGCCAGCAGCTTCTGGGACGCTAGTGCTGAAGCTTTCTTT. Translation: CASSFWDASAEAFF. The chain employs TRBV5-6 and TRBJ1-1, with D perhaps TRBD1 (5 bases). Germline CDR1 SGHDT, CDR2 YYEEEE. This CDR3 has 14 residues. The ends were cut back, 2 bases at V and 6 bases at J, with 14 bases in the middle.

The J gene is TRBJ2-2, the V gene TRBV9; 8 bases agree with TRBD2. The germline gives CDR1 SGDLS, CDR2 YYNGEE. The CDR3 is 16 amino acids. Trimming at V came to 3 bases and at J to 6 bases, leaving 10 bases not matched to a gene. CDR3 DNA: TGTGCCAGCAGCGACCCGGGACTAGAGGTCCCCGGGGAGCTGTTTTTT. This codes for CASSDPGLEVPGELFF.

This rearrangement joins TRBV4-1 to TRBJ1-6, with 10 bases that match TRBD1. CDR3 length equals 17 residues. J lost 8 bases, V lost 4 bases, and 11 bases had no gene match. In germline, CDR1 is MGHRA, CDR2 YSYEKL. CDR3 protein: CASSPLDGQGVYSPLHF. Written as DNA, the CDR3 is TGCGCCAGCAGCCCCTTAGACGGACAGGGGGTATATTCACCCCTCCACTTT.

Concerning this clone: The junction departs from germline at one end; a sequencing error may be responsible. This rearrangement joins TRBV2 to TRBJ2-5; D remains ambiguous. Germline V CDR1 and CDR2: SNHLY, FYNNEI. The CDR3 length is 15 residues. The CDR3 sequence: CASREEDTLKETQYF. Here the CDR3 DNA reads TGTGCCAGCAGGGAAGAAGACACCCTGAAAGAGACCCAGTACTTC.

This sequence joins TRBV7-6 and TRBJ2-5, with 8 bases aligning to TRBD1. The J segment lost 5 bases and the V segment lost 1 base, leaving 6 bases of the junction unmatched. Germline loops: CDR1 SGHVS, CDR2 FNYEAQ. The CDR3 is made up of 15 amino acids. As DNA, the CDR3 is TGTGCCAGCAGCTTAGGGGCAGGGGGCGCTGAGACCCAGTACTTC. It codes for CASSLGAGGAETQYF.

The J gene is TRBJ2-7, the V gene TRBV11-3; a weak D match, TRBD2 (6 bases). The CDR3 loop spans 14 amino acids. Germline CDR1 reads SGHNT; CDR2 reads YENEEA. Trimming removed 3 bases from V and 0 bases from J, with 9 bases in between. The CDR3 sequence is CASSFGGPSYEQYF. For the CDR3, the DNA is TGTGCCAGCAGCTTTGGAGGGCCCTCCTACGAGCAGTACTTC.